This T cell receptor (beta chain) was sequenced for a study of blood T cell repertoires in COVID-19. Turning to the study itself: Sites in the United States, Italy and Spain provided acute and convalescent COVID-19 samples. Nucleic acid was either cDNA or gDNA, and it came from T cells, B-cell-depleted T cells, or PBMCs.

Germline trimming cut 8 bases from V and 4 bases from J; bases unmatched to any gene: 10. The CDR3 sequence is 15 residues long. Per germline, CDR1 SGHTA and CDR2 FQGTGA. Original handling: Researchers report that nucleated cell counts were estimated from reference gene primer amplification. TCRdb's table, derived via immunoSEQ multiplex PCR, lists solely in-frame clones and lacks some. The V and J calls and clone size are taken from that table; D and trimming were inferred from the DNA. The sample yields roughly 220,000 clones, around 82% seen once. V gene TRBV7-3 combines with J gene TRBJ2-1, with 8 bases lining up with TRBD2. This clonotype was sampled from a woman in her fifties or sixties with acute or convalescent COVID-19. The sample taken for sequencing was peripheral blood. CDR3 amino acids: CASAAGAGFYNEQFF. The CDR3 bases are TGTGCCAGCGCAGCGGGGGCGGGGTTTTACAATGAGCAGTTCTTC.